One and the same sample provided the 6 T cell receptor beta chains below, sequenced in a study of cytomegalovirus exposure and HLA in healthy donors. The primer mix had 60 Vbeta and 13 Jbeta primers. The method was immunoSEQ multiplex PCR; TCRdb's version includes in-frame clones alone and lacks a portion of them. The sample contains about 190,000 clones, roughly 80% of which appear only once. Sequences were obtained from PBMCs. Receptor source: a woman younger than 35 in good health and CMV-seronegative.

The rearrangement uses TRBV2 and TRBJ1-2, with 12 bases matching TRBD1. This CDR3 comprises 15 residues. Germline V lookup: CDR1 SNHLY, CDR2 FYNNEI. J gave up 6 bases and V 3 bases, and 5 bases lay outside the gene matches. The CDR3 loop reads CASSDSGTGGNGYTF. For the CDR3, the DNA is TGTGCCAGCAGTGACTCCGGGACAGGGGGCAATGGCTACACCTTC.

V and J are TRBV4-1 and TRBJ1-2; no clear D gene. There are 14 residues in the CDR3. Trimming took 0 bases from V and 5 from J, leaving 10 bases between them. Germline V gene lookup returns CDR1 MGHRA and CDR2 YSYEKL. CDR3 nucleotide sequence: TGCGCCAGCAGCCAAGACAGGATTCGGTATGGCTACACCTTC. It encodes CASSQDRIRYGYTF.

In this sample, this clone turned up a few times. The chain couples TRBV6-1 to TRBJ1-4, with 8 bases identical to TRBD1. CDR3 length equals 15 residues. V lost 6 bases, J lost 10 bases, and 13 bases stayed unmatched. CDR1 and CDR2 (germline): MNHNS, SASEGT. The CDR3 DNA reads as TGTGCCAGCAGAAACCCCTTGGGACAGGCGGCAAAACTGTTTTTT. It is translated as CASRNPLGQAAKLFF.

The count of this clone is one. Here the CDR3 reads CASSVVAGGYTDTQYF. In nucleotides, the CDR3 is TGTGCCAGCAGCGTAGTCGCGGGGGGCTACACAGATACGCAGTATTTT. The genes are TRBV9 and TRBJ2-3, with 8 bases matching TRBD2. The CDR3 contains 16 residues. Germline V gene lookup returns CDR1 SGDLS and CDR2 YYNGEE. V shed 0 bases and J 2 bases; nucleotides not matched to a gene: 5.

J is TRBJ1-2 and V is TRBV29-1; the match to TRBD1 covers 7 bases. Germline loops: CDR1 SQVTM, CDR2 ANQGSEA. V was pared by 4 bases and J by 7 bases, with 12 bases of the junction left unmatched. CDR3 length: 14 amino acids. The CDR3 DNA follows: TGCAGCGTTGCGATCACAGGGGTTAGGGCTGGCTACACCTTC. This encodes CSVAITGVRAGYTF.

The J gene is TRBJ2-7, the V gene TRBV27; TRBD1 aligns across 7 bases. Trimming at V came to 6 bases and at J to 0 bases, leaving 11 bases not matched to a gene. The CDR3 has 16 amino acids. Germline CDR1 MNHEY, CDR2 SMNVEV (reference sequence). DNA of the CDR3: TGTGCCAGCAGCCCTGGGACAGAAGGTAGCTCCTACGAGCAGTACTTC. This encodes CASSPGTEGSSYEQYF.